The TCR beta chain under discussion was sequenced for a study of cytomegalovirus exposure and HLA in healthy donors. The study, taken as a whole, reports: Overall, approximately 150 TCR beta chains were annotated as cytomegalovirus-associated. The availability of immune exposure information extended only to CMV serostatus. TCR sequences were mostly rare, though some public TCRs occurred in many donors.

As to this clone: Its antigen is unknown.

Among the donors, all were healthy bone marrow donors. 13 Jbeta primers and 60 Vbeta primers were used for the PCR. Repertoires were generated with immunoSEQ multiplex PCR, while TCRdb's copy carries only in-frame clones and drops some. Across 200,000 to 250,000 clones, the top ten clones capture around 0.95% of the sample. J lost 9 bases, V lost 4 bases, and 14 bases had no gene match. CDR3 length equals 16 residues. In germline, CDR1 is ENHRY, CDR2 SYGVKD. Source material: PBMCs. V and J are TRBV10-3 and TRBJ2-1, with 8 bases lining up with TRBD2. The receptor comes from a woman aged 25 to 39 in good health and CMV-seropositive. Written as DNA, the CDR3 is TGTGCCATCAGTGCACCCCGGGGGGGGCCCGGCGGTGAGCAGTTCTTC. Residues: CAISAPRGGPGGEQFF.